A single sample is the source of the 22 T cell receptor beta chains below, sequenced in a study of cytotoxic CD8 clonotypes in ibrutinib-treated CLL. Here immunoSEQ multiplex PCR was the method, and the copy in TCRdb shows in-frame clones only, minus some. The sample yields tens of thousands of clones, 70% to 90% seen once. Here the sequenced sample was PBMCs, taken before ibrutinib treatment. The receptors derive from a human donor with chronic lymphocytic leukemia.

The rearrangement joins TRBV10-1 to TRBJ1-1, with TRBD1 identical over 7 bases. The CDR3 is 15 amino acids. CDR1 is WNHNN, CDR2 SYGVQD, per germline (reference sequence). V dropped 5 bases and J dropped 2; count of bases not matched to a gene: 8. CDR3 coding DNA: TGCGCCAGCAGTCACGGAGGGGGCTATAACACTGAAGCTTTCTTT. Its translation: CASSHGGGYNTEAFF.

This chain's CDR3 is CASSFSIGINQPQHF. Written as DNA, the CDR3 is TGTGCCAGCAGCTTCTCCATAGGGATAAATCAGCCCCAGCATTTT. V usage is TRBV5-6 and J usage is TRBJ1-5; no firm D call. The V and J ends lost 2 bases and 4 bases respectively, with 13 bases between them. Germline assignment: CDR1 SGHDT and CDR2 YYEEEE. This CDR3 contains 15 residues.

The CDR3 DNA reads as TGCGCCAGCAGTGAGGCATTACTAGCGGGAGCTTACAATGAGCAGTTCTTC. This translates into CASSEALLAGAYNEQFF. This rearrangement joins TRBV10-2 to TRBJ2-1; 11 bases align to TRBD2. The germline CDR1 and CDR2 sequences are WSHSY and SAAADI. The CDR3 totals 17 residues. Trimming removed 2 bases from V and 4 bases from J; junction bases left unmatched: 7.

This chain uses TRBV4-3 with TRBJ1-2; 8 nucleotides line up with TRBD1. From germline, CDR1 is LGHNA and CDR2 YSLEER. The CDR3 runs to 15 residues. With 4 bases clipped from V and 4 bases from J, the junction kept 8 bases outside the gene matches. In nucleotides, the CDR3 is TGCGCCAGCAGCCTCGGGACAGGCCTCTCCTATGGCTACACCTTC. As protein: CASSLGTGLSYGYTF.

The V call is TRBV2, the J call TRBJ1-1; 7 nucleotides agree with TRBD1. The junction had 10 bases not matched to a gene; V was cut back by 8 bases and J by 4 bases. Germline V gives CDR1 SNHLY, CDR2 FYNNEI. This CDR3 has 14 amino acids. In nucleotides, the CDR3 is TGTGCCAGCCACGAAGCAGGGGGAAGCACTGAAGCTTTCTTT. Protein product: CASHEAGGSTEAFF.

The V and J genes are TRBV7-8 and TRBJ1-1; D is unresolved. V was clipped by 2 bases and J by 3 bases, with 13 bases between them. Per germline, CDR1 SGHVS and CDR2 FQNEAQ. CDR3 size: 15 residues. The CDR3 reads CASSLRSGIYTEAFF. In nucleotides, the CDR3 is TGTGCCAGCAGCTTACGTTCTGGGATATACACTGAAGCTTTCTTT.

The chain uses TRBV7-3 and TRBJ2-1, with D tentatively TRBD1 (5 bases). Trimming stripped 4 bases from V and 10 bases from J, with 11 bases between. Germline V lookup: CDR1 SGHTA, CDR2 FQGTGA. The CDR3 loop spans 12 amino acids. The CDR3 spells CASSSPNREQFF. The CDR3 DNA is TGTGCCAGCAGCTCCCCGAACAGGGAGCAGTTCTTC.

V is TRBV6-1 and J is TRBJ2-1, with D unresolved. Germline V lookup: CDR1 MNHNS, CDR2 SASEGT. V was pared by 2 bases and J by 0 bases, with 11 bases between. The CDR3 runs to 16 residues. CDR3 protein: CASSESGLSSYNEQFF. The CDR3 DNA reads TGTGCCAGCAGTGAATCCGGGTTGAGCTCCTACAATGAGCAGTTCTTC.

This clone was recorded many times. The chain has TRBV7-9 and TRBJ1-4; no reliable D call. The germline V gene encodes CDR1 SEHNR and CDR2 FQNEAQ (reference sequence). V shed 5 bases and J shed 0 bases, with 7 bases lying between them. This CDR3 contains 14 residues. The CDR3 bases are TGTGCCAGCAGCCCGTTTGCAACTAATGAAAAACTGTTTTTT. Translating it yields CASSPFATNEKLFF.

The chain employs TRBV6-6 and TRBJ1-5, with TRBD1 matching 7 bases. Germline CDR1 and CDR2: MNHNY and SVGAGI (reference sequence). This CDR3 contains 16 residues. Trimming removed 2 bases from V and 6 bases from J; junction bases left unmatched: 10. The CDR3 nucleotides read TGTGCCAGCAGTTACGCTGGGACAGACTGGGGTCAGCCCCAGCATTTT. It translates to CASSYAGTDWGQPQHF.

This chain joins TRBV7-2 and TRBJ2-7; a weak D match, TRBD2 (5 bases). Germline assignment: CDR1 SGHTA and CDR2 FQGNSA. Trimming cost V 3 bases and J 3 bases, with 6 bases left between them. This CDR3 comprises 12 residues. This CDR3 is CASSFGDYEQYF. The CDR3 coding sequence is TGTGCCAGCAGCTTCGGGGACTACGAGCAGTACTTC.

In DNA form, the CDR3 reads TGCGCCAGCAGCTTGGGTTCAGGGCCAAGCACAGATACGCAGTATTTT. Translating gives CASSLGSGPSTDTQYF. V is TRBV5-1 and J is TRBJ2-3; D perhaps matches TRBD1 (5 bases). Trimming took off 0 bases at V and 0 bases at J, with 11 bases between the two ends. This CDR3 is built from 16 residues. Germline CDR1 reads SGHRS; CDR2 reads YFSETQ.

The chain is built from TRBV7-3 and TRBJ2-2; D is uncertain. This CDR3 comprises 15 residues. Between the trimmed V and J ends, which lost 1 base and 2 bases, there was a span of 8 bases. The V gene's germline CDR1 is SGHTA and CDR2 FQGTGA. CDR3 region: CASSLKSPNTGELFF. The CDR3 DNA follows: TGTGCCAGCAGCTTAAAATCCCCTAACACCGGGGAGCTGTTTTTT.

V usage is TRBV7-9 and J usage is TRBJ1-2; D is ambiguous. This CDR3 is built from 14 residues. Trimming cost V 6 bases and J 2 bases, with 13 bases left between them. The V gene's germline CDR1 is SEHNR and CDR2 FQNEAQ (reference sequence). Here the CDR3 reads CASRHASTNYGYTF. CDR3 nucleotides: TGTGCCAGCAGGCATGCAAGCACCAACTATGGCTACACCTTC.

This chain joins TRBV6-1 and TRBJ2-4; D ambiguous. This CDR3 is built from 15 residues. With 3 bases removed from V and 8 bases from J, the gap between germline ends came to 17 bases. CDR1 is MNHNS, CDR2 SASEGT, per germline. The chain's CDR3 is CASSEGKQNGHIQYF. In DNA form, the CDR3 reads TGTGCCAGCAGTGAGGGCAAACAGAATGGTCACATTCAGTACTTC.

The chain couples TRBV30 to TRBJ1-2, with D possibly matching TRBD1 (5 bases). The V end was cut by 0 bases, the J end by 5 bases, with 19 bases between. This CDR3 has 16 residues. Germline V gene data show CDR1 as GTSNPN and CDR2 as SVGIG (reference sequence). The chain's CDR3 is CAWSVKLRGDVYGYTF. The DNA of the CDR3 is TGTGCCTGGAGTGTTAAGCTACGGGGGGATGTGTATGGCTACACCTTC.

The chain employs TRBV4-3 and TRBJ2-2, with D tentatively TRBD1 (6 bases). CDR1 LGHNA and CDR2 YSLEER come from the germline V gene. Trimming stripped 0 bases from V and 5 bases from J, with 16 bases between. The CDR3 runs to 17 residues. The CDR3 DNA sequence: TGCGCCAGCAGCCAAGATCGGGACAAAATGTGGACCGGGGAGCTGTTTTTT. It yields the protein CASSQDRDKMWTGELFF.

J is TRBJ1-1 and V is TRBV28; TRBD1 might be the D (5 bases). Germline CDR1 MDHEN, CDR2 SYDVKM. V was clipped by 8 bases and J by 1 base, with 14 bases between them. CDR3 length: 14 amino acids. CDR3 loop: CASGLDGANTEAFF. The CDR3 DNA follows: TGTGCCAGCGGACTGGACGGGGCGAACACTGAAGCTTTCTTT. Full variable domain (missing parts from reference TRBV28 and TRBJ1-1): DVKVTQSSRYLVKRTGEKVFLECVQDMDHENMFWYRQDPGLGLRLIYFSYDVKMKEKGDIPEGYSVSREKKERFSLILESASTNQTSMYLCASGLDGANTEAFFGQGTRLTVV.

This chain connects TRBV7-8 to TRBJ1-3; D is unresolved. V lost 0 bases and J lost 0, with 12 bases in between. The CDR3 spans 17 residues. The germline V gene has CDR1 SGHVS and CDR2 FQNEAQ. CDR3 in DNA: TGTGCCAGCAGCTTAGCCAGTACTTTATCCTCTGGAAACACCATATATTTT. This translates into CASSLASTLSSGNTIYF.

The J gene is TRBJ1-2, the V gene TRBV5-6; no clear D. Germline lookup yields CDR1 SGHDT and CDR2 YYEEEE. The CDR3 length is 17 residues. Trimming took off 4 bases at V and 6 bases at J, with 25 bases between the two ends. For the CDR3, the DNA is TGTGCCAGCAGCCGAGGATGGGAGCCCCCTTTAGGAGATGGCTACACCTTC. It yields the protein CASSRGWEPPLGDGYTF.

The chain recombines TRBV27 with TRBJ2-3; the match to TRBD2 covers 13 bases. Germline lookup yields CDR1 MNHEY and CDR2 SMNVEV (reference sequence). This CDR3 is 16 amino acids long. V dropped 5 bases and J dropped 4; count of bases not matched to a gene: 6. The CDR3 sequence is CASSLGLAGVSDTQYF. The CDR3 DNA follows: TGTGCCAGCAGTCTCGGACTAGCGGGAGTGTCAGATACGCAGTATTTT.

CDR3 in amino acids: CASRTSGGTDTQYF. CDR3 nucleotides: TGTGCCAGTAGAACTAGCGGAGGCACAGATACGCAGTATTTT. The J gene is TRBJ2-3, the V gene TRBV19; TRBD2 agrees at 8 bases. CDR1 is LNHDA and CDR2 is SQIVND in the germline V gene (reference sequence). Trimming removed 6 bases from V and 1 base from J; junction bases left unmatched: 3. The CDR3 runs to 14 residues.